One sample yielded the 17 T cell receptor beta chains listed below, sequenced in a study of glioma-infiltrating T cells. TCR alpha and beta CDR3 regions were amplified from RNA using iRepertoire nested multiplex PCR. TCRdb redid the calling of the multiplex PCR reads with MiXCR, one entry per CDR3 protein. Among approximately 90,000 distinct CDR3 sequences, 23% were seen once, and the ten largest hold over 5%. The specimen sequenced was glioma tissue, nonneoplastic brain tissue, or PBMCs (not recorded which). Receptors originate from a human donor with low-grade glioma or glioblastoma, undergoing nonglioma brain surgery, or in good health (not recorded which).

In the case of this clonotype: One end of the junction does not line up with germline, which may come from a read error. V is TRBV18 and J is TRBJ2-1, with 12 bases that match TRBD2. The germline CDR1 and CDR2 sequences are KGHSH and LQKENI. The CDR3 runs to 17 residues. The CDR3 DNA is TGTGCCAGCCCACCGACACTAGCGGGAGGCCGGAGCAATGAGCAGTTCTTC. It codes for CASPPTLAGGRSNEQFF.

The genes are TRBV18 and TRBJ2-6, with D possibly being TRBD1 (6 bases). The V gene lost 2 bases and the J gene lost 4 bases, with 12 bases spanning the gap. Germline CDR1 reads KGHSH; CDR2 reads LQKENI. CDR3 length equals 16 residues. CDR3: CASSPNTGLGANVLTF. The CDR3 nucleotides are TGTGCCAGCTCACCAAACACAGGGCTCGGGGCCAACGTCCTGACTTTC.

This clonotype was counted between two and nine times. The chain links TRBV18 to TRBJ1-1, with TRBD1 identical over 9 bases. Trimming at V came to 3 bases and at J to 5 bases, leaving 10 bases not matched to a gene. The CDR3 length is 16 residues. Germline V CDR1 and CDR2: KGHSH, LQKENI. The CDR3 nucleotides read TGTGCCAGCTCACCTTTTTTGGGACAGGGAGAAACTGAAGCTTTCTTT. Protein sequence: CASSPFLGQGETEAFF.

This clonotype was counted only a few times. The gene calls are TRBV3-1 and TRBJ2-7; D remains unclear. Trimming took off 4 bases at V and 2 bases at J, with 9 bases between the two ends. CDR1 is LGHDT, CDR2 YNNKEL, per germline (reference sequence). This CDR3 is 13 amino acids long. CDR3 loop: CASSPFLAYEQYF. Written as DNA, the CDR3 is TGTGCCAGCAGCCCGTTCTTAGCCTACGAGCAGTACTTC.

The V gene is TRBV19, the J gene TRBJ1-1; perhaps TRBD1 as D (6 bases). The germline V gene has CDR1 LNHDA and CDR2 SQIVND (reference sequence). V was cut by 4 bases and J by 0 bases, with 9 bases left in between. CDR3 length: 14 residues. The chain's CDR3 is CASSTGGLNTEAFF. The CDR3, as DNA: TGTGCCAGTAGTACCGGGGGCCTGAACACTGAAGCTTTCTTT.

This clonotype was counted many times. One base away lies a much larger clone, so this may be a sequencing read error. The J gene is TRBJ2-3, the V gene TRBV6-1; possibly TRBD1 for D (6 bases). CDR3 size: 15 residues. CDR1 is MNHNS and CDR2 is SASEGT in the germline V gene. The CDR3 coding sequence is TGTGCCAGCAGTGCCTTCGACAGGCACACAGATACGCAGTGTTTT. It encodes CASSAFDRHTDTQCF.

The V gene is TRBV19, the J gene TRBJ1-2; D gene unclear. The CDR3 covers 15 residues. The V and J ends lost 7 bases and 4 bases respectively, with 19 bases between them. Germline V gene sequence: CDR1 LNHDA, CDR2 SQIVND (reference sequence). In nucleotides, the CDR3 is TGTGCCAGTACCCCCAACCCTCTGGGAACCTATGGCTACACCTTC. Translated, it gives CASTPNPLGTYGYTF.

This clonotype was counted many times. The rearrangement links TRBV4-2 to TRBJ2-7, with 8 bases matching TRBD2. CDR3 size: 14 residues. V was pared by 0 bases and J by 7 bases, with 5 bases of the junction left unmatched. Germline CDR1 reads LGHNA; CDR2 reads YNFKEQ. The CDR3 loop reads CASSQERGAREQYF. The CDR3 DNA is TGTGCCAGCAGCCAAGAGCGGGGGGCGAGAGAGCAGTACTTC.

The sample holds many counts of this clonotype. The chain joins TRBV10-3 to TRBJ2-3, with 10 positions matching TRBD2. V lost 0 bases and J lost 10; bases outside the gene matches: 4. CDR1 and CDR2 (germline): ENHRY, SYGVKD. The CDR3 loop spans 14 amino acids. CDR3 DNA: TGTGCCATCAGTGAGTCTTCTAGCGGGGGTTCGCAGTATTTT. It encodes CAISESSSGGSQYF.

This clonotype was seen repeatedly, ten times or more. V is TRBV20-1 and J is TRBJ2-5; D unclear. The CDR3 runs 13 residues. Per the germline V gene, CDR1 is DFQATT and CDR2 is SNEGSKA (reference sequence). The V end lost 7 bases, the J end lost 2 bases, and 14 bases lay between the germline ends. The CDR3 loop is CSERGPPQETQYF. CDR3 nucleotide sequence: TGCAGTGAAAGAGGACCCCCGCAAGAGACCCAGTACTTC.

This clonotype came up a few times. The gene calls are TRBV7-9 and TRBJ2-7; 8 bases agree with TRBD1. Germline CDR1 reads SEHNR; CDR2 reads FQNEAQ (reference sequence). Trimming at V came to 5 bases and at J to 4 bases, leaving 13 bases not matched to a gene. CDR3 size: 16 residues. This CDR3 is CASSQSGTGTFYEQYF. CDR3 nucleotides: TGTGCCAGCAGCCAGTCCGGGACAGGAACCTTTTACGAGCAGTACTTC.

This clonotype was picked up many times. The V gene is TRBV5-1, the J gene TRBJ1-2, with D unresolved. V was pared by 4 bases and J by 0 bases, with 10 bases between. The CDR3 totals 14 residues. Per germline, CDR1 SGHRS and CDR2 YFSETQ. The CDR3 spells CASSPTPANYGYTF. The CDR3 DNA is TGCGCCAGCAGCCCTACCCCCGCTAACTATGGCTACACCTTC.

Comments on this clonotype: Given a much more abundant clone one base away, this may be a read error. CDR3 amino acids: CSVETAFNEQFF. CDR3 coding DNA: TGCAGCGTTGAAACAGCCTTCAATGAGCAGTTCTTC. The chain recombines TRBV29-1 with TRBJ2-1; D not resolved. The CDR3 loop spans 12 amino acids. Germline V gives CDR1 SQVTM, CDR2 ANQGSEA. V was shortened by 2 bases and J by 6 bases, with 8 bases between the two germline ends.

As for this clonotype: This sequence may be a read error, since a much larger clone differs from it by one base. The chain recombines TRBV6-2 or TRBV6-3 with TRBJ2-5, with 12 nucleotides matching TRBD2. Losses at the gene ends were 7 bases for V and 9 bases for J; bases not matched to a gene: 15. The CDR3 is 16 amino acids. Germline lookup yields CDR1 MNHEY and CDR2 SVGEGT. The CDR3 loop is CASNLRASGRGEAQYF. In nucleotides, the CDR3 is TGTGCCAGCAACTTACGAGCTAGCGGGAGGGGTGAGGCCCAGTACTTC.

This clonotype was seen more than once but under ten times. The rearrangement links TRBV6-6 to TRBJ2-1; D may be TRBD2 (6 bases). V was cut by 0 bases and J by 6 bases, with 12 bases left in between. Per the germline V gene, CDR1 is MNHNY and CDR2 is SVGAGI (reference sequence). The CDR3 runs 15 residues. CDR3 amino acids: CASSYSLGGGNEQFF. CDR3 DNA sequence: TGTGCCAGCAGTTACTCGCTGGGGGGAGGCAATGAGCAGTTCTTC.

This clonotype has more than one count but fewer than ten. The chain employs TRBV5-5 and TRBJ1-1; the match to TRBD1 covers 9 bases. Germline values: CDR1 SGHKS, CDR2 YYEKEE (reference sequence). Trimming cost V 4 bases and J 1 base; bases outside gene matches: 5. The CDR3 has 15 residues. The CDR3 DNA is TGTGCCAGCAGCACCTGGACAGGGGCGAACACTGAAGCTTTCTTT. Translating it yields CASSTWTGANTEAFF.

The J gene is TRBJ2-7, the V gene TRBV5-1, with 8 bases fitting TRBD1. Trimming cost V 2 bases and J 2 bases; bases outside gene matches: 3. CDR3 length equals 14 residues. Germline V gene sequence: CDR1 SGHRS, CDR2 YFSETQ. The CDR3 is CASSLLDRAYEQYF. Here the CDR3 DNA reads TGCGCCAGCAGCTTATTGGACAGGGCCTACGAGCAGTACTTC.